This passage covers 23 T cell receptor beta chains from one sample sequenced in a study of cytomegalovirus exposure and HLA in healthy donors. The PCR used 60 Vbeta and 13 Jbeta primers. The assay was immunoSEQ multiplex PCR, and TCRdb's table has in-frame clones only and misses some. The sample consists of 150,000 or so clones, approximately 82% of them appearing once. Material: PBMCs. All receptors derive from a male donor in good health and CMV-seronegative.

The chain combines TRBV25-1 with TRBJ2-7; TRBD1 matches at 9 bases. The V gene's germline CDR1 is MGHDK and CDR2 SYGVNS. Losses at the gene ends were 2 bases for V and 5 bases for J; bases not matched to a gene: 10. This CDR3 is built from 16 residues. The CDR3 DNA reads TGTGCCAGCAGTGAACGGATTGGACAGGGGTATAACGAGCAGTACTTC. Amino acids: CASSERIGQGYNEQYF.

This rearrangement joins TRBV29-1 to TRBJ2-1; no reliable D call. CDR3 length: 11 amino acids. Trimming took off 4 bases at V and 9 bases at J, with 10 bases between the two ends. Looked up from germline, CDR1 is SQVTM and CDR2 is ANQGSEA. CDR3 amino acids: CSVVGQAEQFF. The CDR3, as DNA: TGCAGCGTTGTTGGCCAGGCTGAGCAGTTCTTC.

The chain is built from TRBV30 and TRBJ1-5, with TRBD1 as a possible D gene (5 bases). Trimming stripped 4 bases from V and 2 bases from J, with 15 bases between. The germline CDR1 and CDR2 sequences are GTSNPN and SVGIG (reference sequence). CDR3 length equals 15 residues. CDR3 DNA: TGTGCCTGGAATGCAGGGATGATGGGCAATCAGCCCCAGCATTTT. This gives the protein CAWNAGMMGNQPQHF. Filled out from reference TRBV30 and TRBJ1-5, the complete variable domain reads SQTIHQWPATLVQPVGSPLSLECTVEGTSNPNLYWYRQAAGRGLQLLFYSVGIGQISSEVPQNLSASRPQDRQFILSSKKLLLSDSGFYLCAWNAGMMGNQPQHFGDGTRLSIL.

The sample holds a few counts of this clone. CDR3 sequence (DNA): TGTGCCAGCAGCCTTGTGGAGGCCCACAATCAGCCCCAGCATTTT. Amino acid sequence: CASSLVEAHNQPQHF. The chain couples TRBV27 to TRBJ1-5, with D unresolved. The CDR3 sequence is 15 residues long. Germline V gene lookup returns CDR1 MNHEY and CDR2 SMNVEV (reference sequence). The germline V and J ends were trimmed by 6 bases and 3 bases, with 15 bases remaining between them.

This clone occurred a few times. The V gene is TRBV15, the J gene TRBJ2-3, with 9 bases aligning to TRBD1. This CDR3 region has 15 residues. V gave up 0 bases and J gave up 4 bases; unmatched junction bases: 2. Germline V gene data show CDR1 as LNHNV and CDR2 as YYDKDF (reference sequence). CDR3 sequence (DNA): TGTGCCACCAGCAGAGAGAACAGGGGGCCAGATACGCAGTATTTT. It is translated as CATSRENRGPDTQYF.

The chain joins TRBV13 to TRBJ2-5, with TRBD2 matching 15 bases. J lost 11 bases, V lost 0 bases, and 7 bases had no gene match. This CDR3 spans 16 amino acids. Germline V gene data show CDR1 as PRHDT and CDR2 as FYEKMQ (reference sequence). Here the CDR3 DNA reads TGTGCCAGCAGCTTAGGGGGACTAGCGGGAGGTGTAGAGCAGTACTTC. Its translation: CASSLGGLAGGVEQYF. The whole variable domain, remainder taken from reference TRBV13 and TRBJ2-5, is AAGVIQSPRHLIKEKRETATLKCYPIPRHDTVYWYQQGPGQDPQFLISFYEKMQSDKGSIPDRFSAQQFSDYHSELNMSSLELGDSALYFCASSLGGLAGGVEQYFGPGTRLLVL.

The chain has TRBV7-3 and TRBJ2-4; D possibly corresponds to TRBD1 (6 bases). The germline CDR1 and CDR2 sequences are SGHTA and FQGTGA. Trimming took off 5 bases at V and 8 bases at J, with 16 bases between the two ends. The CDR3 totals 14 residues. In DNA form, the CDR3 reads TGTGCCAGCAGCCCATATACAGGGAGCGACATTCAGTACTTC. Protein sequence: CASSPYTGSDIQYF.

A few counts support this clone. This chain connects TRBV19 to TRBJ2-3; TRBD2 aligns across 12 bases. The CDR3 is made up of 16 amino acids. CDR1 and CDR2 from the germline V gene are LNHDA and SQIVND (reference sequence). V was pared by 5 bases and J by 2 bases, with 5 bases of the junction left unmatched. The CDR3 bases are TGTGCCAGTAGTCCTGGACTAGCGGGGATCACAGATACGCAGTATTTT. Protein product: CASSPGLAGITDTQYF.

This clone was seen only a few times. The chain combines TRBV6-5 with TRBJ2-7, with 7 nucleotides matching TRBD1. Trimming cost V 5 bases and J 3 bases; bases outside gene matches: 7. CDR1 MNHEY and CDR2 SVGAGI come from the germline V gene. This CDR3 is 14 amino acids long. CDR3 sequence (DNA): TGTGCCAGCAGTGAGACAGGGCTGAACTACGAGCAGTACTTC. It encodes CASSETGLNYEQYF.

The chain joins TRBV7-6 to TRBJ2-7, with 7 bases lining up with TRBD1. Germline V CDR1 and CDR2: SGHVS, FNYEAQ. The length of the CDR3 is 16 residues. Trimming cost V 3 bases and J 0 bases; bases outside gene matches: 8. CDR3 protein: CASSLGTAGNSYEQYF. The CDR3 nucleotides are TGTGCCAGCAGCTTGGGGACAGCCGGAAACTCCTACGAGCAGTACTTC.

The chain carries TRBV6-5 and TRBJ1-6; 8 bases match TRBD1. Per the germline V gene, CDR1 is MNHEY and CDR2 is SVGAGI. This CDR3 spans 15 amino acids. V was clipped by 9 bases and J by 8 bases; unmatched bases: 12. DNA for the CDR3: TGTGCCAGTTCACTCGTCGGACAGGGATATTCACCCCTCCACTTT. As protein: CASSLVGQGYSPLHF.

V gene TRBV7-8 combines with J gene TRBJ2-7; 11 bases map to TRBD2. The germline V gene encodes CDR1 SGHVS and CDR2 FQNEAQ. J gave up 7 bases and V 1 base, and 6 bases lay outside the gene matches. CDR3 length: 15 amino acids. CDR3 sequence reads: CASSLGLAGTGEQYF. The CDR3 DNA reads TGTGCCAGCAGCTTAGGACTAGCGGGAACGGGGGAGCAGTACTTC. The full variable domain, rest sourced from reference TRBV7-8 and TRBJ2-7, is GAGVSQSPRYKVAKRGQDVALRCDPISGHVSLFWYQQALGQGPEFLTYFQNEAQLDKSGLPSDRFFAERPEGSVSTLKIQRTQQEDSAVYLCASSLGLAGTGEQYFGPGTRLTVT.

This clone was observed a few times. The chain is built from TRBV5-4 and TRBJ1-1; D perhaps matches TRBD1 (6 bases). CDR1 is SGHNT and CDR2 is YYREEE in the germline V gene (reference sequence). Trimming left V 5 bases short and J 2 bases short, with 13 bases between. The CDR3 spans 14 residues. CDR3 sequence (DNA): TGTGCCAGCAGACGCGGACAGACCAACACTGAAGCTTTCTTT. It is translated as CASRRGQTNTEAFF. The variable domain in full, completed from reference TRBV5-4 and TRBJ1-1, reads ETGVTQSPTHLIKTRGQQVTLRCSSQSGHNTVSWYQQALGQGPQFIFQYYREEENGRGNFPPRFSGLQFPNYSSELNVNALELDDSALYLCASRRGQTNTEAFFGQGTRLTVV.

This clone was observed a handful of times. The chain uses TRBV10-3 and TRBJ2-3; tentatively, D is TRBD1 (5 bases). Germline V lookup: CDR1 ENHRY, CDR2 SYGVKD. The V end lost 8 bases, the J end lost 0 bases, and 18 bases lay between the germline ends. This CDR3 is built from 16 residues. CDR3 loop: CAIGAASTTSTDTQYF. The CDR3 DNA follows: TGTGCCATCGGGGCGGCCAGTACAACTAGCACAGATACGCAGTATTTT.

This clone has more than one count but fewer than ten. The chain links TRBV6-5 to TRBJ2-3; weak D call: TRBD2 (7 bases). This CDR3 contains 16 residues. Trimming took 4 bases from V and 4 from J, leaving 18 bases between them. The germline gives CDR1 MNHEY, CDR2 SVGAGI. CDR3 DNA sequence: TGTGCCAGCAGTTCCCAGAGGGGGGGCCGGGCAGATACGCAGTATTTT. Its translation: CASSSQRGGRADTQYF.

The chain recombines TRBV29-1 with TRBJ2-5, with D uncertain. Germline V gene data show CDR1 as SQVTM and CDR2 as ANQGSEA. The CDR3 is 12 amino acids. V was pared by 5 bases and J by 1 base, with 8 bases between. Here the CDR3 DNA reads TGCAGCGTTTTACCTATCCAAGAGACCCAGTACTTC. Translated, it gives CSVLPIQETQYF.

J is TRBJ1-6 and V is TRBV7-8; D possibly corresponds to TRBD1 (5 bases). Trimming took off 4 bases at V and 8 bases at J, with 18 bases between the two ends. The CDR3 has 16 residues. Per the germline V gene, CDR1 is SGHVS and CDR2 is FQNEAQ. DNA of the CDR3: TGTGCCAGCAGCTCCCGTGGAGGGGTTATTGATTCACCCCTCCACTTT. Translation: CASSSRGGVIDSPLHF. Variable domain in full (rest from reference TRBV7-8 and TRBJ1-6): GAGVSQSPRYKVAKRGQDVALRCDPISGHVSLFWYQQALGQGPEFLTYFQNEAQLDKSGLPSDRFFAERPEGSVSTLKIQRTQQEDSAVYLCASSSRGGVIDSPLHFGNGTRLTVT.

The rearrangement links TRBV5-4 to TRBJ2-3; 9 bases match TRBD2. J gave up 5 bases and V 1 base, and 8 bases lay outside the gene matches. This CDR3 has 16 amino acids. CDR1 is SGHNT and CDR2 is YYREEE in the germline V gene (reference sequence). The CDR3 DNA reads TGTGCCAGCAGCTTGAGTGCGGGGGGGAACAAAGATACGCAGTATTTT. This gives the protein CASSLSAGGNKDTQYF.

This sequence joins TRBV6-5 and TRBJ1-2; tentatively, D is TRBD1 (5 bases). Trimming cost V 6 bases and J 6 bases, with 14 bases left between them. Germline assignment: CDR1 MNHEY and CDR2 SVGAGI. This CDR3 has 13 residues. Here the CDR3 DNA reads TGTGCCAGCAGGACCCAGGGTACCGATGGCTACACCTTC. Its protein is CASRTQGTDGYTF.

V usage is TRBV7-2 and J usage is TRBJ2-2; D gene unclear. V was pared by 2 bases and J by 4 bases, with 11 bases between. The germline gives CDR1 SGHTA, CDR2 FQGNSA. CDR3 length: 15 amino acids. The CDR3 loop is CASSLTAASTGELFF. CDR3 in DNA: TGTGCCAGCAGCTTAACCGCCGCGAGCACCGGGGAGCTGTTTTTT. The whole variable domain, filled in from reference TRBV7-2 and TRBJ2-2, reads GAGVSQSPSNKVTEKGKDVELRCDPISGHTALYWYRQSLGQGLEFLIYFQGNSAPDKSGLPSDRFSAERTGGSVSTLTIQRTQQEDSAVYLCASSLTAASTGELFFGEGSRLTVL.

CDR3: CASSYGPPGQVNTEAFF. The CDR3 DNA is TGTGCCAGCAGTTATGGCCCCCCGGGACAGGTCAACACTGAAGCTTTCTTT. The chain has TRBV27 and TRBJ1-1; TRBD1 agrees at 8 bases. CDR1 is MNHEY, CDR2 SMNVEV, per germline (reference sequence). Unmatched junction bases numbered 12, after V lost 4 bases and J lost 2 bases. The CDR3 extends over 17 amino acids.

There are a few counts of this clone. The chain carries TRBV30 and TRBJ2-1; D may be TRBD1 (5 bases). CDR1 and CDR2 from the germline V gene are GTSNPN and SVGIG (reference sequence). CDR3 length equals 12 residues. The ends were cut back, 0 bases at V and 8 bases at J, with 8 bases in the middle. CDR3 amino acids: CAWSVRGHEQFF. The CDR3 DNA reads TGTGCCTGGAGTGTAAGGGGCCATGAGCAGTTCTTC.

V is TRBV4-1 and J is TRBJ1-1, with 8 bases fitting TRBD1. Per the germline V gene, CDR1 is MGHRA and CDR2 is YSYEKL. The V gene end was trimmed by 3 bases and the J gene end by 4 bases; junction bases not matched to a gene: 7. This CDR3 spans 15 amino acids. The CDR3 DNA reads TGCGCCAGCAGCCAGGAAACAGGGGGTGGCACTGAAGCTTTCTTT. It yields the protein CASSQETGGGTEAFF.